The T cell receptor (beta chain) under discussion was sequenced for a study of cytomegalovirus exposure and HLA in healthy donors. Repertoires were generated with immunoSEQ multiplex PCR, while TCRdb's copy carries only in-frame clones and drops some. The sample consists of about 240,000 clones, more than 75% of them appearing once. V shed 1 base, J shed 5 bases, and the junction held 7 bases outside the gene matches. CDR3 length equals 17 residues. From germline, CDR1 is SSHAT and CDR2 FNYEAQ (reference sequence). The clonotype comes from a man between 18 and 35 years old in good health and CMV-seronegative. The sequencing input was PBMCs. The chain recombines TRBV7-7 with TRBJ2-5, with 13 nucleotides matching TRBD2. CDR3 coding DNA: TGTGCCAGCAGCTTAGGAACCCCACTAGCGGGAGGGGAGACCCAGTACTTC. This encodes CASSLGTPLAGGETQYF.